These 29 T cell receptor beta chains came from one sample sequenced in a study of blood T cell repertoires in COVID-19 (dated by TCRdb to the early 2020s). The receptor library was made with the immunoSEQ multiplex PCR assay. As stored in TCRdb, this immuneACCESS dataset retains in-frame rearrangements with V and J assigned. A fraction of the clones does not appear; measured against another copy, unresolved V genes explain less than half of the discrepancy, and the remainder lacks a known reason. The sample table holds tens of thousands of clones, of which 86% were seen once. Approximately 3.7% of the sample goes to the ten largest clones. The sample consisted of peripheral blood. Every receptor here comes from a man aged 45-60 years with acute or convalescent COVID-19.

J is TRBJ1-5 and V is TRBV2; D remains unclear. Germline CDR1 reads SNHLY; CDR2 reads FYNNEI. The CDR3 runs 14 residues. V shed 5 bases and J shed 7 bases, with 15 bases lying between them. CDR3 DNA sequence: TGTGCCAGCAGTTCGGACGAAAGGAGGCAGCCCCAGCATTTT. Translation gives CASSSDERRQPQHF.

The sample holds a few counts of this clone. V is TRBV3-1 (or the pseudogene TRBV3-2) and J is TRBJ1-2; no clear D gene. The V gene lost 3 bases and the J gene lost 7 bases, with 18 bases spanning the gap. This CDR3 is built from 15 residues. CDR1 is LGHDT and CDR2 is YNNKEL in the germline V gene (reference sequence). CDR3 bases: TGTGCCAGCAGCCAGAGGCCAGATCGAGTCGTTGGCTACACCTTC. It translates to CASSQRPDRVVGYTF.

V and J are TRBV7-9 and TRBJ2-7; 11 bases fit TRBD2. Per germline, CDR1 SEHNR and CDR2 FQNEAQ (reference sequence). The length of the CDR3 is 15 residues. V gave up 3 bases and J gave up 7 bases; unmatched junction bases: 8. The CDR3 DNA sequence: TGTGCCAGCAGCTTGGGAACTAGCGGGAGTCGAGAGCAGTACTTC. Amino acids: CASSLGTSGSREQYF. Full variable domain (rest looked up from reference TRBV7-9 and TRBJ2-7): DTGVSQNPRHKITKRGQNVTFRCDPISEHNRLYWYRQTLGQGPEFLTYFQNEAQLEKSRLLSDRFSAERPKGSFSTLEIQRTEQGDSAMYLCASSLGTSGSREQYFGPGTRLTVT.

This sequence joins TRBV9 and TRBJ2-2; no definite D call. Germline V gene lookup returns CDR1 SGDLS and CDR2 YYNGEE. The CDR3 is made up of 14 amino acids. The ends were cut back, 0 bases at V and 3 bases at J, with 6 bases in the middle. In nucleotides, the CDR3 is TGTGCCAGCAGCGTAGGAGGCTACACCGGGGAGCTGTTTTTT. Protein: CASSVGGYTGELFF.

V gene TRBV5-1 combines with J gene TRBJ1-2, with 8 positions matching TRBD1. Germline V lookup: CDR1 SGHRS, CDR2 YFSETQ. The trim removed 2 bases at V and 5 bases at J, leaving 5 bases unmatched. The CDR3 extends over 14 amino acids. The CDR3 sequence: CASSFGQGFYGYTF. In DNA form, the CDR3 reads TGCGCCAGCAGCTTTGGACAGGGCTTTTATGGCTACACCTTC.

The chain recombines TRBV5-1 with TRBJ2-7, with D unresolved. Germline lookup yields CDR1 SGHRS and CDR2 YFSETQ. The CDR3 is 14 residues long. Trimming took off 4 bases at V and 2 bases at J, with 13 bases between the two ends. CDR3 nucleotide sequence: TGCGCCAGCAGCGCCGACAAGATCGCCTACGAGCAGTACTTC. Translated, it gives CASSADKIAYEQYF. The entire variable domain, with the rest obtained from reference TRBV5-1 and TRBJ2-7, is as follows: KAGVTQTPRYLIKTRGQQVTLSCSPISGHRSVSWYQQTPGQGLQFLFEYFSETQRNKGNFPGRFSGRQFSNSRSEMNVSTLELGDSALYLCASSADKIAYEQYFGPGTRLTVT.

This chain joins TRBV10-2 and TRBJ2-3; 9 nucleotides line up with TRBD2. V was pared by 3 bases and J by 5 bases, with 6 bases of the junction left unmatched. The CDR3 is made up of 15 amino acids. Per germline, CDR1 WSHSY and CDR2 SAAADI. As DNA, the CDR3 is TGCGCCAGCAGTGATGCTAGCGGGGCAGAAGATACGCAGTATTTT. This sequence encodes CASSDASGAEDTQYF.

The J gene is TRBJ1-6, the V gene TRBV11-2, with D perhaps TRBD1 (5 bases). Germline V gives CDR1 SGHAT, CDR2 FQNNGV. Trimming cost V 5 bases and J 7 bases, with 12 bases left between them. There are 14 residues in the CDR3. This CDR3 reads CASSPLRQNSPLHF. In DNA, the CDR3 is TGTGCCAGCAGCCCCCTCCGACAGAATTCACCCCTCCACTTT. Complete variable domain (other parts from reference TRBV11-2 and TRBJ1-6): EAGVAQSPRYKIIEKRQSVAFWCNPISGHATLYWYQQILGQGPKLLIQFQNNGVVDDSQLPKDRFSAERLKGVDSTLKIQPAKLEDSAVYLCASSPLRQNSPLHFGNGTRLTVT.

This clone was seen a single time. The rearrangement links TRBV6-1 to TRBJ2-7; D is unresolved. There are 16 residues in the CDR3. Per the germline V gene, CDR1 is MNHNS and CDR2 is SASEGT. V lost 0 bases, J lost 1 base, and 13 bases lay in between. CDR3 DNA sequence: TGTGCCAGCAGTGAAGCGGTCTCCTGGAGATCCTACGAGCAGTACTTC. It specifies CASSEAVSWRSYEQYF.

This chain joins TRBV7-8 and TRBJ2-1; D uncertain. The CDR3 loop spans 12 amino acids. V shed 5 bases and J shed 4 bases, with 6 bases lying between them. Germline V gene lookup returns CDR1 SGHVS and CDR2 FQNEAQ. The CDR3 loop is CASSLTYNEQFF. For the CDR3, the DNA is TGTGCCAGCAGCCTCACTTACAATGAGCAGTTCTTC.

The chain carries TRBV5-1 and TRBJ2-1; perhaps TRBD2 as D (6 bases). Deletions cut 4 bases from V and 7 bases from J, with 21 bases between. Germline V gene lookup returns CDR1 SGHRS and CDR2 YFSETQ. This CDR3 is 16 amino acids long. The CDR3 sequence is CASSPGGASARNEQFF. The CDR3 nucleotides read TGCGCCAGCAGCCCCGGTGGGGCTAGCGCGCGGAATGAGCAGTTCTTC. The full variable domain, rest sourced from reference TRBV5-1 and TRBJ2-1, is KAGVTQTPRYLIKTRGQQVTLSCSPISGHRSVSWYQQTPGQGLQFLFEYFSETQRNKGNFPGRFSGRQFSNSRSEMNVSTLELGDSALYLCASSPGGASARNEQFFGPGTRLTVL.

This rearrangement joins TRBV19 to TRBJ2-3; 7 bases match TRBD2. The length of the CDR3 is 13 residues. The junction had 3 bases not matched to a gene; V was cut back by 7 bases and J by 2 bases. Germline V gene lookup returns CDR1 LNHDA and CDR2 SQIVND (reference sequence). CDR3 amino acids: CASKGDYTDTQYF. CDR3 DNA: TGTGCCAGTAAAGGGGACTACACAGATACGCAGTATTTT.

This clone was seen only a few times. The rearrangement joins TRBV7-9 to TRBJ1-4; D not certain. The V end lost 5 bases, the J end lost 0 bases, and 10 bases lay between the germline ends. CDR1 is SEHNR, CDR2 FQNEAQ, per germline (reference sequence). The CDR3 length is 15 residues. CDR3 loop: CASSPVGATNEKLFF. The CDR3 DNA reads TGTGCCAGCAGCCCCGTTGGAGCAACTAATGAAAAACTGTTTTTT.

The chain uses TRBV12-3 or TRBV12-4 and TRBJ2-7; a weak D match, TRBD2 (6 bases). V lost 3 bases, J lost 3 bases, and 9 bases lay in between. CDR3 length: 13 residues. CDR3: CASSFFGGYEQYF. CDR3 bases: TGTGCCAGCAGTTTCTTCGGGGGCTACGAGCAGTACTTC.

This sequence joins TRBV6-5 and TRBJ1-4, with D perhaps matching TRBD1 (5 bases). Trimming cost V 4 bases and J 8 bases, with 17 bases left between them. CDR3 length: 15 amino acids. Germline V CDR1 and CDR2: MNHEY, SVGAGI. CDR3 protein: CASSFAAGKGEKLFF. In DNA form, the CDR3 reads TGTGCCAGCAGTTTTGCGGCAGGGAAGGGAGAAAAACTGTTTTTT.

The rearrangement links TRBV27 to TRBJ2-1; 8 positions match TRBD2. The CDR3 runs to 14 residues. The V gene end was trimmed by 6 bases and the J gene end by 6 bases; junction bases not matched to a gene: 7. Germline values: CDR1 MNHEY, CDR2 SMNVEV (reference sequence). The CDR3 spells CASRRTSSANEQFF. CDR3 in DNA: TGTGCCAGCAGACGGACTAGCTCGGCCAATGAGCAGTTCTTC.

The chain joins TRBV18 to TRBJ2-2; D is possibly TRBD1 (7 bases). Germline V CDR1 and CDR2: KGHSH, LQKENI. Trimming took off 7 bases at V and 2 bases at J, with 17 bases between the two ends. The length of the CDR3 is 16 residues. CDR3 region: CASCNAGQTNTGELFF. CDR3 DNA: TGTGCCAGCTGCAACGCGGGACAGACCAACACCGGGGAGCTGTTTTTT.

The gene calls are TRBV6-5 and TRBJ2-1; a weak D match, TRBD2 (5 bases). Per germline, CDR1 MNHEY and CDR2 SVGAGI. CDR3 length: 13 residues. V was pared by 8 bases and J by 6 bases, with 14 bases between. CDR3: CASRRAGVNEQFF. CDR3 nucleotide sequence: TGTGCCAGCCGGCGGGCTGGGGTCAATGAGCAGTTCTTC.

The chain uses TRBV7-8 and TRBJ2-1; TRBD1 agrees at 7 bases. Germline CDR1 is SGHVS and CDR2 is FQNEAQ. CDR3 length: 15 amino acids. Trimming took 3 bases from V and 3 from J; bases not matched to a gene: 5. DNA of the CDR3: TGTGCCAGCAGCTTCAAGGGACAGCTCTACAATGAGCAGTTCTTC. It specifies CASSFKGQLYNEQFF.

The chain combines TRBV19 with TRBJ2-1, with 12 bases identical to TRBD2. CDR3 length: 17 residues. Germline CDR1 is LNHDA and CDR2 is SQIVND (reference sequence). The trim removed 3 bases at V and 8 bases at J, leaving 11 bases unmatched. The CDR3 nucleotides are TGTGCCAGTAGTATTGGTCTCCGCCTAGCGGGGGGGGATGAGCAGTTCTTC. This encodes CASSIGLRLAGGDEQFF. The full variable domain, in which reference TRBV19 and TRBJ2-1 provide the parts outside the CDR3, is DGGITQSPKYLFRKEGQNVTLSCEQNLNHDAMYWYRQDPGQGLRLIYYSQIVNDFQKGDIAEGYSVSREKKESFPLTVTSAQKNPTAFYLCASSIGLRLAGGDEQFFGPGTRLTVL.

The rearrangement joins TRBV24-1 to TRBJ2-2; 8 bases match TRBD1. The CDR3 has 17 amino acids. With 2 bases clipped from V and 5 bases from J, the junction kept 9 bases outside the gene matches. Germline loops: CDR1 KGHDR, CDR2 SFDVKD. The CDR3 bases are TGTGCCACCAGTGATTCCCCCGGACAGGGTGATACCGGGGAGCTGTTTTTT. Encoded protein: CATSDSPGQGDTGELFF.

This clone was picked up one time. This sequence joins TRBV6-6 and TRBJ1-3, with 7 bases that match TRBD1. The CDR3 is made up of 15 amino acids. The J segment lost 1 base and the V segment lost 5 bases, leaving 5 bases of the junction unmatched. Germline assignment: CDR1 MNHNY and CDR2 SVGAGI (reference sequence). The CDR3 reads CASSRDSRSGNTIYF. The CDR3 DNA sequence: TGTGCCAGCAGTAGGGACAGCCGATCTGGAAACACCATATATTTT.

This clone was seen a few times. This chain uses TRBV7-9 with TRBJ1-2, with 10 nucleotides matching TRBD1. The CDR3 sequence is 15 residues long. Germline loops: CDR1 SEHNR, CDR2 FQNEAQ (reference sequence). With V trimmed by 1 base and J by 2 bases, 1 base remained unmatched. The CDR3 here is CASSLEGQGNYGYTF. Here the CDR3 DNA reads TGTGCCAGCAGCTTAGAGGGACAGGGGAACTATGGCTACACCTTC.

The V call is TRBV4-1, the J call TRBJ1-2; possible D gene TRBD1, 6 bases. The germline V gene has CDR1 MGHRA and CDR2 YSYEKL. This CDR3 has 13 residues. V was pared by 0 bases and J by 10 bases, with 12 bases between. The CDR3 region is CASSQEVTGLYTF. CDR3 in DNA: TGCGCCAGCAGCCAAGAAGTAACAGGGCTCTACACCTTC.

This rearrangement joins TRBV12-3 or TRBV12-4 to TRBJ2-6; D is unclear. V was trimmed by 8 bases and J by 4 bases, leaving 6 bases between them. This CDR3 spans 12 amino acids. The CDR3 region is CASLYGANVLTF. The CDR3 DNA is TGTGCCAGCCTATACGGGGCCAACGTCCTGACTTTC.

The chain carries TRBV29-1 and TRBJ1-1; 7 nucleotides match TRBD1. From germline, CDR1 is SQVTM and CDR2 ANQGSEA. The CDR3 is 14 amino acids. V lost 4 bases and J lost 1; bases outside the gene matches: 6. Here the CDR3 DNA reads TGCAGCGTTGGAACGACAGGGTGGAACACTGAAGCTTTCTTT. Its protein product is CSVGTTGWNTEAFF.

The chain is built from TRBV19 and TRBJ1-4; 7 bases match TRBD1. The CDR3 extends over 14 amino acids. Germline CDR1 reads LNHDA; CDR2 reads SQIVND (reference sequence). J gave up 8 bases and V 4 bases, and 7 bases lay outside the gene matches. CDR3 region: CASSTRQGGEKLFF. Here the CDR3 DNA reads TGTGCCAGTAGTACACGACAGGGAGGCGAAAAACTGTTTTTT.

The V and J genes are TRBV5-1 and TRBJ1-1; D gene unclear. Trimming removed 0 bases from V and 10 bases from J, with 13 bases in between. This CDR3 contains 13 residues. The germline CDR1 and CDR2 sequences are SGHRS and YFSETQ. As DNA, the CDR3 is TGCGCCAGCAGCTTGGTGTTGGGTGCAGGAGCTTTCTTT. Protein: CASSLVLGAGAFF.

The chain combines TRBV7-9 with TRBJ1-5; maybe TRBD1 (5 bases). Germline lookup yields CDR1 SEHNR and CDR2 FQNEAQ (reference sequence). V lost 1 base to trimming and J lost 6 bases, with 13 bases between them. This CDR3 contains 15 residues. The CDR3 DNA is TGTGCCAGCAGCTTAGAGGGGCAGGGTAGTCAGCCCCAGCATTTT. It yields the protein CASSLEGQGSQPQHF.